In its sample, the clone carrying this T cell receptor beta chain was seen many times. Additional DNA sequences in this sample encode the identical CDR3. The ends were cut back, 4 bases at V and 0 bases at J, with 10 bases in the middle. Germline CDR1 and CDR2: SGHTA and FQGNSA. The CDR3 loop spans 15 amino acids. Generated by immunoSEQ multiplex PCR, the TCRdb table keeps only in-frame clones and is missing some. Of approximately 340,000 clones in the sample, approximately 79% are singletons; the top ten hold approximately 10%. This specimen belongs to a study of shared clonotypes between healthy human individuals. Subsets obtained from CD4+ cells comprised CD45RA+ naive and CD45RA-negative memory cells.

The J gene is TRBJ2-1, the V gene TRBV7-2; the D is unclear. The sequenced sample consisted of memory CD4+ T cells sorted from blood. Noted subset: CD45RA-negative fraction. The origin of this receptor is a man aged 25 to 40 in good health. The CDR3 DNA reads as TGTGCCAGCAGCTCGTCCACGCCCTCCTACAATGAGCAGTTCTTC. Protein product: CASSSSTPSYNEQFF.